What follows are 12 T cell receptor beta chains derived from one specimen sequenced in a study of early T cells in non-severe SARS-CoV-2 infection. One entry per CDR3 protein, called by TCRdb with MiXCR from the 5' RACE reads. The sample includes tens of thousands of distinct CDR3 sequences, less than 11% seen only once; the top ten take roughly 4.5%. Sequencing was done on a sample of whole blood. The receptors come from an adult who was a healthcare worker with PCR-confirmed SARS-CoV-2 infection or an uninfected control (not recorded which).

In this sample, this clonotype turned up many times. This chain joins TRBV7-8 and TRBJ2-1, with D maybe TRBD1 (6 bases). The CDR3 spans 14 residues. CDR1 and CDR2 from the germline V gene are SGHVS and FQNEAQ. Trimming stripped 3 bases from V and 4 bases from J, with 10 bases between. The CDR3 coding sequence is TGTGCCAGCAGCTTGTCAGGGGCTTACAATGAGCAGTTCTTC. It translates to CASSLSGAYNEQFF. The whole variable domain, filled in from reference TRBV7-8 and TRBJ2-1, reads GAGVSQSPRYKVAKRGQDVALRCDPISGHVSLFWYQQALGQGPEFLTYFQNEAQLDKSGLPSDRFFAERPEGSVSTLKIQRTQQEDSAVYLCASSLSGAYNEQFFGPGTRLTVL.

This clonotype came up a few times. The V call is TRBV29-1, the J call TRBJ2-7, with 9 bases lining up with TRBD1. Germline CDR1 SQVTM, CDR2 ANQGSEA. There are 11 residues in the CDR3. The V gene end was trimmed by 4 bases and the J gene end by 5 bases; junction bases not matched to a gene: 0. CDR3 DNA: TGCAGCGTTGGGGACAGGGACGAGCAGTACTTC. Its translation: CSVGDRDEQYF.

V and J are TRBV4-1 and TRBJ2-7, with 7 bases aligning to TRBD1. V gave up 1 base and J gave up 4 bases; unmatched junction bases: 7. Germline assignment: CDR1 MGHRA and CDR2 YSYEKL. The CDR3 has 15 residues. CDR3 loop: CASSQGQGEGYEQYF. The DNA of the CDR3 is TGCGCCAGCAGCCAAGGACAGGGAGAGGGGTACGAGCAGTACTTC.

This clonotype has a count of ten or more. The CDR3 reads CASSLVSGGTGELFF. CDR3 DNA sequence: TGCGCCAGCAGCTTGGTGAGCGGCGGAACCGGGGAGCTGTTTTTT. The chain carries TRBV5-1 and TRBJ2-2; possible D gene TRBD2, 5 bases. This CDR3 is built from 15 residues. Per the germline V gene, CDR1 is SGHRS and CDR2 is YFSETQ. Trimming shortened V by 0 bases and J by 5 bases, and 11 bases separated the two germline ends.

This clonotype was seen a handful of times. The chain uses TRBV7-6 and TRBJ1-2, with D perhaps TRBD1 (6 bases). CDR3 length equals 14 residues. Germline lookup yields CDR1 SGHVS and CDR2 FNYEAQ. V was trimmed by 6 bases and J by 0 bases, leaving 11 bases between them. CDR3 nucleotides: TGTGCCAGCAGTCAAGGGGGGACTAACTATGGCTACACCTTC. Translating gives CASSQGGTNYGYTF. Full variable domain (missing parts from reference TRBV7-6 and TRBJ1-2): GAGVSQSPRYKVTKRGQDVALRCDPISGHVSLYWYRQALGQGPEFLTYFNYEAQQDKSGLPNDRFSAERPEGSISTLTIQRTEQRDSAMYRCASSQGGTNYGYTFGSGTRLTVV.

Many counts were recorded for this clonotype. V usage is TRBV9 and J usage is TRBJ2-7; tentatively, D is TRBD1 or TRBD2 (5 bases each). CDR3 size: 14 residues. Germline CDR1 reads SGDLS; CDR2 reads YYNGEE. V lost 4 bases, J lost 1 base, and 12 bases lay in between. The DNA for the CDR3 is TGTGCCAGCAGCCCACGGGGACCATCCTACGAGCAGTACTTC. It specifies CASSPRGPSYEQYF.

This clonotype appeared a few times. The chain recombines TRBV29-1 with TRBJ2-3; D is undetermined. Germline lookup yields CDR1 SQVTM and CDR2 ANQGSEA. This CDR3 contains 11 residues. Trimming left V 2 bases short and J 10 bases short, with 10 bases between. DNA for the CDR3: TGCAGCGTTGAAAGGTCAAGAGCGCAGTATTTT. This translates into CSVERSRAQYF.

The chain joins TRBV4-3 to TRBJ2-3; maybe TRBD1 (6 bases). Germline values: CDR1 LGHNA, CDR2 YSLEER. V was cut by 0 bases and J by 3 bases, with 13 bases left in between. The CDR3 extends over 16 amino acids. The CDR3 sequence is CASSQDLGAGTDTQYF. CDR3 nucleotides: TGCGCCAGCAGCCAAGATCTGGGGGCAGGAACAGATACGCAGTATTTT.

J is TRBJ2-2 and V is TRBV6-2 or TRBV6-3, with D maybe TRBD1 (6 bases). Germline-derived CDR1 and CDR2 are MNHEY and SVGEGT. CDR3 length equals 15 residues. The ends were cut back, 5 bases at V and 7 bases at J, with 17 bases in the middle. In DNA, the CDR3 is TGTGCCAGCAGTCTGGCGCAGGGGAACCTCGGGGAGCTGTTTTTT. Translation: CASSLAQGNLGELFF.

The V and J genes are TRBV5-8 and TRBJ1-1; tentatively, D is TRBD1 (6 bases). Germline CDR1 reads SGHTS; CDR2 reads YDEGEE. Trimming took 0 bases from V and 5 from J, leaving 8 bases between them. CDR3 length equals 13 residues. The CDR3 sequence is CASSLDRATEAFF. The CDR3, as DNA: TGTGCCAGCAGCTTGGACAGGGCGACTGAAGCTTTCTTT.

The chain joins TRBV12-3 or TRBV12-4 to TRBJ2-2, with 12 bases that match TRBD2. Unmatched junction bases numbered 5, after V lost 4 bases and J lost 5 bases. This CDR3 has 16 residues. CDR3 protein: CASSSRLAGVTGELFF. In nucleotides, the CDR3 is TGTGCCAGCAGTTCCCGACTAGCGGGGGTGACCGGGGAGCTGTTTTTT.

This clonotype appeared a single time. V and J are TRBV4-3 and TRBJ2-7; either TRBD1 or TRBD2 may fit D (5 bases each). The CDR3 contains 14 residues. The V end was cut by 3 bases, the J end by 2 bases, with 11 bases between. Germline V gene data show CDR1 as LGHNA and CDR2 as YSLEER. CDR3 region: CASSHRDGPYEQYF. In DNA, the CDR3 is TGCGCCAGCAGCCACCGGGACGGGCCCTACGAGCAGTACTTC.